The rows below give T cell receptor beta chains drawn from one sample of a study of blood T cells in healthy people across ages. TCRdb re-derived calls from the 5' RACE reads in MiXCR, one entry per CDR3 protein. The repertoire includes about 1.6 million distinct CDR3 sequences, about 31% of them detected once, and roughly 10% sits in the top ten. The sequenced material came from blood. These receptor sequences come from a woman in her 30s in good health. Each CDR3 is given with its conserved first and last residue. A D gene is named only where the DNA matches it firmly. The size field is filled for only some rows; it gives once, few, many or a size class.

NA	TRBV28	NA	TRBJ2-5	TGTGCCAGCAGTTCGGCCGGGGCAGAGACCCAGTACTTC	CASSSAGAETQYF
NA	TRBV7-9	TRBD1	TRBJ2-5	TGTGCCAGCAGCTGGACAGGGGGTAGACAAGAGACCCAGTACTTC	CASSWTGGRQETQYF
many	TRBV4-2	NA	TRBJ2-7	TGTGCCAGCAGCCAAGATGAGGGGAGCTCCTACGAGCAGTACTTC	CASSQDEGSSYEQYF
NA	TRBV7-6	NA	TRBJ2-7	TGTGCCAGCAGCTTACTAGGCCGACGCCGGGGTGAGCAGTACTTC	CASSLLGRRRGEQYF
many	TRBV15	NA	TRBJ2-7	TGTGCCACCAGCATCGAGTCAACAGGGCCCTACGAGCAGTACTTC	CATSIESTGPYEQYF
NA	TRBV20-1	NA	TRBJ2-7	TGCAGTGCTAAAGATCTTAAGGCTAGCGCACGTGGCGAGCAGTACTTC	CSAKDLKASARGEQYF
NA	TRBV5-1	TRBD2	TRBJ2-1	TGCGCCAGCAGCACCGGGACTAGCGCTGGTAATGAGCAGTTCTTC	CASSTGTSAGNEQFF
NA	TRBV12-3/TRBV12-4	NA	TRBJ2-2	TGTGCCAGCAGGGATTCCTTCACCGGGGAGCTGTTTTTT	CASRDSFTGELFF
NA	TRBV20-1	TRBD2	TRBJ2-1	TGCAGTGCTCAAAAGCGGGAGGGTCCCTACAATGAGCAGTTCTTC	CSAQKREGPYNEQFF
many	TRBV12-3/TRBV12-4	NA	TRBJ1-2	TGTGCCAGCAGTTTCAGCGGTTACGGCTACACCTTC	CASSFSGYGYTF
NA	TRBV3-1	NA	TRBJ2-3	TGTGCCAGCAGCCCGAGGGGTGTAACAGGTACGCAGTATTTT	CASSPRGVTGTQYF
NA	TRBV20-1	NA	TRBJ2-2	TGCAGTGCTACCCTGAGGAGGGGCGGCACCGGGGAGCTGTTTTTT	CSATLRRGGTGELFF
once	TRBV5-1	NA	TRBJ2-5	TGCGCCAGCAGCTTGGGCAGGGTGTTACCCGAGACCCAGTACTTC	CASSLGRVLPETQYF
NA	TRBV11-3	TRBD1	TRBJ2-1	TGTGCCAGCAGCATCAACAGGGGTAGCAATGAGCAGTTCTTC	CASSINRGSNEQFF
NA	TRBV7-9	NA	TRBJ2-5	TGTGCCAGCAGCTCATCCCCAGGGCCAAGATCCCCGTTGGGAGAGACCCAGTACTTC	CASSSSPGPRSPLGETQYF
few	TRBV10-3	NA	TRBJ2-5	TGTGCCATTCGGACGGGACCTCAAGAGACCCAGTACTTC	CAIRTGPQETQYF
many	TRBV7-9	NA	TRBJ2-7	TGTGCCAGCAGCTTAGTAGTGGGTTCAACCTACGAGCAGTACTTC	CASSLVVGSTYEQYF
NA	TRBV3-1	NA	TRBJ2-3	TGTGCCAGCAGCCAAGAACCGGGAAGCACAGATACGCAGTATTTT	CASSQEPGSTDTQYF
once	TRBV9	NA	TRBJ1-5	TGTGCCAGCAGCGTAGACGGGGGCTTAGGTCAGCCCCAGCATTTT	CASSVDGGLGQPQHF
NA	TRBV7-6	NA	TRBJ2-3	TGTGCCAGCAGCTTGGGAGTCGGGGAAAGCACGGATACGCAGTATTTT	CASSLGVGESTDTQYF
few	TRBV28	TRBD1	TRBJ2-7	TGTGCCAGCAGTGTAACGCCGGGACAGCTCTCCTACGAGCAGTACTTC	CASSVTPGQLSYEQYF
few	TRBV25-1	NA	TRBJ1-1	TGTGCCAGCAGTCCAGGGATCACTGAAGCTTTCTTT	CASSPGITEAFF
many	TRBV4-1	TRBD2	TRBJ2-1	TGCGCCAGCAGCCACCTCGGGACTAGCGGGTATCAGAGCTCCTACAATGAGCAGTTCTTC	CASSHLGTSGYQSSYNEQFF
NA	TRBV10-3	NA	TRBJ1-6	TGTGCCACTGGGGGGACTTCACCCCTCCACTTT	CATGGTSPLHF
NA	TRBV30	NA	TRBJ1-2	TGTGCCGGGACTGGGCCATACCGGGGCTACACCTTC	CAGTGPYRGYTF
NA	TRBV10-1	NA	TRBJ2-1	TGCGCCAGCAGTGTACAGGGTAACTCCTACAATGAGCAGTTCTTC	CASSVQGNSYNEQFF
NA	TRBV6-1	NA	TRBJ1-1	TGTGCCAGCAGTCCTGGGGGGTACGGGAACACTGAAGCTTTCTTT	CASSPGGYGNTEAFF
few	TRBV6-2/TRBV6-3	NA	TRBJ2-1	TGTGCCAGCAGTCGGGCGACCTCCAGGGTCAATGAGCAGTTCTTC	CASSRATSRVNEQFF
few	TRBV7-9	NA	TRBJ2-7	TGTGCCAGCAGCTCACGACGGAGCTCCTACGAGCAGTACTTC	CASSSRRSSYEQYF
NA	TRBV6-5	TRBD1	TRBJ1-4	TGTGCCAGCAGTCCGACAGGGGCCTCAACTAATGAAAAACTGTTTTTT	CASSPTGASTNEKLFF
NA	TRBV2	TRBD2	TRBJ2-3	TGTGCCCGGGGCGGGAGGGCTTCGATTGGGACAGATACGCAGTATTTT	CARGGRASIGTDTQYF
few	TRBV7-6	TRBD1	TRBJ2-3	TGTGCCAGCAGCTCGACCGGGACAGGACGAGTGGGCACAGATACGCAGTATTTT	CASSSTGTGRVGTDTQYF
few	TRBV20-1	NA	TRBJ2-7	TGCAGTGCTAGACCCCGAGGGCCTCCCTACGAGCAGTACTTC	CSARPRGPPYEQYF
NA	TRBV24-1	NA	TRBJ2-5	TGTGCCACCAGTGACTCTCCCGGGATGGGACCAGAGACCCAGTACTTC	CATSDSPGMGPETQYF
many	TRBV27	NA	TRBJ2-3	TGTGCCAGCAGTTACGCTTTAAGAGATACGCAGTATTTT	CASSYALRDTQYF
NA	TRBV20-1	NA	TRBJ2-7	TGCAGTGCTAGAGAACCGGATACGATGTACGAGCAGTACTTC	CSAREPDTMYEQYF
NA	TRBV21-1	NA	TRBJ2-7	TGTGCCAGCAGCTCACGCAGGGTGTACGAGCAGTACTTC	CASSSRRVYEQYF
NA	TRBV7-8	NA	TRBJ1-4	TGTGCCAGCAGCTTCGCGTTCGGGCATGGTGAAAAACTGTTTTTT	CASSFAFGHGEKLFF
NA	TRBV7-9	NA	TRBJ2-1	TGTGCCAGCAGCTTCTCTGCGGTGGGTGAGAATGAGCAGTTCTTC	CASSFSAVGENEQFF
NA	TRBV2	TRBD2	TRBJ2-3	TGTGCCAGCAGTGGTGAAACTAGCGGGAGAGGAGGGACAGATACGCAGTATTTT	CASSGETSGRGGTDTQYF
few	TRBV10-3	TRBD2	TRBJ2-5	TGTGCCATCAGCGGGGGACCCCTTACTAGCGGGAGGGGAGGCCAAGAGACCCAGTACTTC	CAISGGPLTSGRGGQETQYF
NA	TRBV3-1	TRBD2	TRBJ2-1	TGTGCCAGCAGAACCACTAGCGGGAGTATGAATGAGCAGTTCTTC	CASRTTSGSMNEQFF
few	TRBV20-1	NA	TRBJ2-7	TGCAGTGCTAGGAGCGAGGATTGGACCTACGAGCAGTACTTC	CSARSEDWTYEQYF
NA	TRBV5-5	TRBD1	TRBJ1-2	TGTGCCAGCAGCTTGGACAGGGGTCCCGCTAACTATGGCTACACCTTC	CASSLDRGPANYGYTF
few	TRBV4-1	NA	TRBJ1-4	TGCGCCAGCAGCCAAGATACGAGGTTCCGGGAAAAACTGTTTTTT	CASSQDTRFREKLFF
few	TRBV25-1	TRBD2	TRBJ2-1	TGTGCCAGCAGGCCGACTAGCGGGAGCCACAATGAGCAGTTCTTC	CASRPTSGSHNEQFF
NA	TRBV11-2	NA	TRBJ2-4	TGTGCCAGCAGCTCCTCTAGCGAGGTGAACATTCAGTACTTC	CASSSSSEVNIQYF
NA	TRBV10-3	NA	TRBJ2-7	TGTGCCATCAGTGTAAGGGAGGAGCTCATGGACGAGCAGTACTTC	CAISVREELMDEQYF
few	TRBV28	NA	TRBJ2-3	TGTGCCAGCAGTTCTGGACCAGGTACGCAGTATTTT	CASSSGPGTQYF
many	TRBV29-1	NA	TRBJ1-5	TGCAGCGTTGAAGGAGACGGGCAGCCCCAGCATTTT	CSVEGDGQPQHF
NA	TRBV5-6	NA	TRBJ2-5	TGTGCCAGCAGCCCCGACTCCCGGGAGACCCAGTACTTC	CASSPDSRETQYF
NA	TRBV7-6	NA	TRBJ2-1	TGTGCCAGCAGCTTAGGTGTGGGCTCCAATGAGCAGTTCTTC	CASSLGVGSNEQFF
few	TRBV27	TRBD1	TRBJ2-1	TGTGCCAGCAGTTTGGCACAGGGGTGGGGTGAGCAGTTCTTC	CASSLAQGWGEQFF
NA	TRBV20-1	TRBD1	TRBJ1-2	TGCAGTGTCCCGGGACAGGGGGCAGGTGGCTACACCTTC	CSVPGQGAGGYTF